This passage covers 19 T cell receptor beta chains from one sample sequenced in a study of neurological immune-mediated disorders (dated by TCRdb to about 2019). Libraries were prepared through 5' RACE. Sequencing relied on an Illumina HiSeq 2500. TCRdb reworked the public reads: Q25 trimming with fastp, MiXCR clone assembly, productive beta chains retained. One record per CDR3 amino acid sequence lists the most common genes and DNA. This sample comprises around 44,000 distinct CDR3 sequences, roughly 2.5% of them detected only once. The ten largest clones represent approximately 12% of the sample. What was sequenced was PBMCs. These receptor sequences come from a man under 40 with multiple sclerosis.

This clonotype was recorded at least ten times. V gene TRBV7-2 combines with J gene TRBJ1-2; TRBD1 agrees at 9 bases. From germline, CDR1 is SGHTA and CDR2 FQGNSA. Trimming at V came to 5 bases and at J to 8 bases, leaving 9 bases not matched to a gene. This CDR3 is built from 14 residues. The CDR3 nucleotides read TGTGCCAGCAGCCAATCACAGGGGGCTCGGGGCTACACCTTC. This gives the protein CASSQSQGARGYTF.

This clonotype was seen at least ten times. The chain combines TRBV5-1 with TRBJ2-5; either TRBD1 or TRBD2 may supply D (6 bases each). The germline gives CDR1 SGHRS, CDR2 YFSETQ. Trimming shortened V by 0 bases and J by 5 bases, and 14 bases separated the two germline ends. This CDR3 region has 15 residues. Here the CDR3 DNA reads TGCGCCAGCAGCTTGGGCCGGGGGCAGGGGGAGACCCAGTACTTC. Encoded protein: CASSLGRGQGETQYF.

This clonotype was seen at least ten times. The chain joins TRBV18 to TRBJ2-1; D assignment may be TRBD1 or TRBD2 (5 bases each). Trimming stripped 5 bases from V and 6 bases from J, with 17 bases between. The CDR3 is 15 amino acids. CDR1 and CDR2 from the germline V gene are KGHSH and LQKENI. The CDR3 here is CASSYGGRELNEQFF. The CDR3 nucleotides read TGTGCCAGCTCATATGGGGGAAGGGAGCTCAATGAGCAGTTCTTC.

This clonotype was seen repeatedly, ten times or more. The chain combines TRBV20-1 with TRBJ1-2; maybe TRBD1 (5 bases). Trimming cost V 3 bases and J 4 bases, with 12 bases left between them. Per germline, CDR1 DFQATT and CDR2 SNEGSKA (reference sequence). CDR3 length: 13 amino acids. The DNA of the CDR3 is TGCAGTGCTAGCGTGGGGGATACCTATGGCTACACCTTC. Translation gives CSASVGDTYGYTF.

This clonotype was recorded at least ten times. The chain employs TRBV9 and TRBJ1-6; 7 bases line up with TRBD1. The CDR3 spans 15 residues. The V segment lost 0 bases and the J segment 8 bases; nucleotides outside the gene matches: 5. Germline CDR1 reads SGDLS; CDR2 reads YYNGEE. In DNA, the CDR3 is TGTGCCAGCAGCGTAGGTCCCAGGGGGGATTCACCCCTCCACTTT. Translating it yields CASSVGPRGDSPLHF. Using reference TRBV9 and TRBJ1-6 for the parts outside the CDR3, the full variable domain is DSGVTQTPKHLITATGQRVTLRCSPRSGDLSVYWYQQSLDQGLQFLIQYYNGEERAKGNILERFSAQQFPDLHSELNLSSLELGDSALYFCASSVGPRGDSPLHFGNGTRLTVT.

This clonotype has ten or more counts. This chain connects TRBV9 to TRBJ2-1; D ambiguous. Trimming left V 0 bases short and J 3 bases short, with 10 bases between. Germline lookup yields CDR1 SGDLS and CDR2 YYNGEE. The CDR3 length is 15 residues. The CDR3 loop is CASSVGSAYYNEQFF. In DNA form, the CDR3 reads TGTGCCAGCAGCGTAGGGAGCGCCTACTACAATGAGCAGTTCTTC.

The rearrangement joins TRBV11-2 to TRBJ1-1; TRBD1 is a possible D gene (6 bases). The CDR3 has 13 residues. Trimming removed 3 bases at V and 6 bases at J, with 11 bases between. Germline values: CDR1 SGHAT, CDR2 FQNNGV. The CDR3 DNA reads as TGTGCCAGCAGCTTCGGACAGCCTCCTGAAGCTTTCTTT. It is translated as CASSFGQPPEAFF. Full variable domain (remainder filled in from reference TRBV11-2 and TRBJ1-1): EAGVAQSPRYKIIEKRQSVAFWCNPISGHATLYWYQQILGQGPKLLIQFQNNGVVDDSQLPKDRFSAERLKGVDSTLKIQPAKLEDSAVYLCASSFGQPPEAFFGQGTRLTVV.

The sample holds many counts of this clonotype. The chain carries TRBV4-3 and TRBJ2-2; D remains ambiguous. Trimming pared 1 base from V and 1 base from J, leaving 4 bases between. The length of the CDR3 is 14 residues. The germline gives CDR1 LGHNA, CDR2 YSLEER. The CDR3 spells CASSQGQNTGELFF. The CDR3 DNA follows: TGCGCCAGCAGCCAAGGGCAGAACACCGGGGAGCTGTTTTTT.

In this sample, this clonotype turned up many times. The gene calls are TRBV20-1 and TRBJ2-7; unclear D gene. Looked up from germline, CDR1 is DFQATT and CDR2 is SNEGSKA (reference sequence). Trimming removed 6 bases at V and 1 base at J, with 16 bases between. The CDR3 loop spans 14 amino acids. The chain's CDR3 is CSARKLEDSYEQYF. The CDR3 DNA follows: TGCAGTGCGAGGAAACTCGAGGATTCCTACGAGCAGTACTTC.

There are many counts of this clonotype. The V call is TRBV20-1, the J call TRBJ2-2; D gene unclear. The length of the CDR3 is 14 residues. V lost 6 bases and J lost 3, with 14 bases in between. Germline V gene sequence: CDR1 DFQATT, CDR2 SNEGSKA (reference sequence). Here the CDR3 DNA reads TGCAGTGCCCTCACGGTCGGTGACACCGGGGAGCTGTTTTTT. It codes for CSALTVGDTGELFF.

Many counts were recorded for this clonotype. This rearrangement joins TRBV24-1 to TRBJ2-5, with D possibly being TRBD1 (5 bases). CDR1 is KGHDR and CDR2 is SFDVKD in the germline V gene. The CDR3 is 15 amino acids. Trimming removed 4 bases at V and 2 bases at J, with 13 bases between. The CDR3 spells CATSEVDSKQETQYF. Here the CDR3 DNA reads TGTGCCACCAGTGAAGTCGACAGCAAACAAGAGACCCAGTACTTC.

Ten or more counts support this clonotype. The CDR3 reads CSARGFRTSGYEQYF. In DNA form, the CDR3 reads TGCAGTGCTAGAGGATTCCGGACTAGCGGCTACGAGCAGTACTTC. The chain has TRBV20-1 and TRBJ2-7, with 10 bases aligning to TRBD2. Trimming took 1 base from V and 3 from J; bases not matched to a gene: 6. Germline CDR1 and CDR2: DFQATT and SNEGSKA (reference sequence). CDR3 length equals 15 residues.

The sample holds many counts of this clonotype. The rearrangement uses TRBV29-1 and TRBJ1-1; the D gene is possibly TRBD1 (6 bases). Germline V gives CDR1 SQVTM, CDR2 ANQGSEA. V was shortened by 4 bases and J by 1 base, with 10 bases between the two germline ends. This CDR3 has 13 amino acids. In DNA form, the CDR3 reads TGCAGCGTTGCGGGGGCCCCGAACACTGAAGCTTTCTTT. As protein: CSVAGAPNTEAFF.

This clonotype has ten or more counts. The chain combines TRBV7-8 with TRBJ1-1, with a weak D call TRBD1 (5 bases). Trimming pared 3 bases from V and 7 bases from J, leaving 12 bases between. Germline assignment: CDR1 SGHVS and CDR2 FQNEAQ. The CDR3 length is 13 residues. The CDR3 DNA follows: TGTGCCAGCAGCTTCCCCGGTAGGGGTGAAGCTTTCTTT. This gives the protein CASSFPGRGEAFF.

This clonotype was seen ten or more times. The chain is built from TRBV29-1 and TRBJ2-3, with D unresolved. The CDR3 covers 13 residues. Trimming cost V 6 bases and J 3 bases, with 13 bases left between them. Germline CDR1 reads SQVTM; CDR2 reads ANQGSEA. Here the CDR3 reads CSVDEGGTDTQYF. The CDR3 DNA reads as TGCAGCGTCGATGAAGGTGGAACAGATACGCAGTATTTT.

This clonotype was seen ten or more times. This chain uses TRBV10-3 with TRBJ2-7; the D is unclear. Germline V CDR1 and CDR2: ENHRY, SYGVKD. The CDR3 loop spans 13 amino acids. V was shortened by 4 bases and J by 7 bases, with 14 bases between the two germline ends. The CDR3 protein is CAISAGPALEQYF. The CDR3 region has the DNA TGTGCCATCAGTGCTGGCCCAGCTCTGGAGCAGTACTTC.

This clonotype was detected ten times or more. The chain combines TRBV20-1 with TRBJ1-4; D possibly corresponds to TRBD1 (5 bases). V lost 6 bases and J 0 bases, leaving 14 bases between the germline ends. The CDR3 length is 15 residues. Per germline, CDR1 DFQATT and CDR2 SNEGSKA (reference sequence). The DNA of the CDR3 is TGCAGTGCCCCCTCTGGGGGGTCAACTAATGAAAAACTGTTTTTT. Amino acids: CSAPSGGSTNEKLFF.

This clonotype was recorded only once. V is TRBV18 and J is TRBJ2-7; D not resolved. The CDR3 length is 11 residues. V was shortened by 5 bases and J by 1 base, with 3 bases between the two germline ends. The V gene's germline CDR1 is KGHSH and CDR2 LQKENI. CDR3 sequence: CASSDSYEQYF. CDR3 sequence (DNA): TGTGCCAGCTCAGATTCCTACGAGCAGTACTTC.

The sample holds many counts of this clonotype. The rearrangement uses TRBV2 and TRBJ1-2; D might be TRBD1 (5 bases). CDR3 length: 13 residues. V was clipped by 6 bases and J by 3 bases, with 11 bases between them. CDR1 is SNHLY and CDR2 is FYNNEI in the germline V gene. The CDR3, as DNA: TGTGCCAGCAGCGTCGACAGCTACTATGGCTACACCTTC. Encoded protein: CASSVDSYYGYTF.